The T cell receptor (beta chain) described here comes from a study of neurological immune-mediated disorders. The unsorted libraries were generated from a total of 2 million PBMCs, which had been stored in RNAlater at -80 C. Synthesis of cDNA used 5'RACE (with 10-nucleotide random UMIs). MiXCR, run by TCRdb on the 5' RACE reads, gives a single entry per CDR3 protein. The sample carries about 120,000 distinct CDR3 sequences, 3.2% recorded once. This clonotype was seen at least ten times. This sequence originates from a woman in her twenties or thirties with multiple sclerosis. Sequencing was carried out using PBMCs.

CDR3 amino acids: CSVTKTLGRSAGELFF. CDR3 nucleotides: TGCAGCGTTACTAAAACCCTTGGTCGGAGCGCCGGGGAGCTGTTTTTT. This chain connects TRBV29-1 to TRBJ2-2, with unresolved D. Trimming took 5 bases from V and 6 from J, leaving 22 bases between them. From germline, CDR1 is SQVTM and CDR2 ANQGSEA. The CDR3 sequence is 16 residues long.